The 24 T cell receptor beta chains given below trace back to one sample, sequenced in a study of CD8+CD57+ T cells in acquired aplastic anemia. It was genomic DNA that served as the template for profiling TCR beta VDJ and CDR3. A single record per CDR3 protein comes from TCRdb applying MiXCR to the reads. Among fewer than 200,000 distinct CDR3 sequences listed, roughly 50% were seen once. Patients chosen for sequencing had shown CD8+CD57+ cell expansion by flow cytometry. Sequenced material: sorted CD4+, CD8+, or CD8+CD57+ T cells (not recorded which) from PBMCs. Every receptor here comes from a human donor with aplastic anemia.

This clonotype is termed medium-sized (0.01 to 0.1%). This rearrangement joins TRBV19 to TRBJ1-6; D may be TRBD1 (6 bases). The CDR3 length is 12 residues. The V end lost 5 bases, the J end lost 8 bases, and 7 bases lay between the germline ends. Germline V gene lookup returns CDR1 LNHDA and CDR2 SQIVND (reference sequence). The CDR3 nucleotides read TGTGCCAGTAGTTACAGGGATTCACCCCTCCACTTT. This sequence encodes CASSYRDSPLHF.

This clonotype is a singleton in its sample. The rearrangement joins TRBV20-1 to TRBJ2-2; TRBD2 agrees at 12 bases. V was pared by 6 bases and J by 3 bases, with 8 bases of the junction left unmatched. This CDR3 contains 16 residues. CDR1 is DFQATT and CDR2 is SNEGSKA in the germline V gene (reference sequence). In nucleotides, the CDR3 is TGCAGTGCAGCCCGGACTAGCGGGATGGACACCGGGGAGCTGTTTTTT. Amino acid sequence: CSAARTSGMDTGELFF.

The chain uses TRBV5-1 and TRBJ2-7; D is uncertain. Germline CDR1 SGHRS, CDR2 YFSETQ. V was pared by 4 bases and J by 5 bases, with 22 bases between. CDR3 length: 16 amino acids. As DNA, the CDR3 is TGCGCCAGCAGCGCACTCTCCCGCCCCCCAAGCGACGAGCAGTACTTC. Amino acids: CASSALSRPPSDEQYF. Full variable domain (rest looked up from reference TRBV5-1 and TRBJ2-7): KAGVTQTPRYLIKTRGQQVTLSCSPISGHRSVSWYQQTPGQGLQFLFEYFSETQRNKGNFPGRFSGRQFSNSRSEMNVSTLELGDSALYLCASSALSRPPSDEQYFGPGTRLTVT.

The gene calls are TRBV5-6 and TRBJ2-1, with 9 nucleotides matching TRBD1. V lost 4 bases and J lost 5; bases outside the gene matches: 7. The CDR3 is 15 amino acids. Germline V gene sequence: CDR1 SGHDT, CDR2 YYEEEE. The CDR3 nucleotides read TGTGCCAGCAGCACCCGACAGGGGGTAGACAATGAGCAGTTCTTC. Protein product: CASSTRQGVDNEQFF.

V gene TRBV10-2 combines with J gene TRBJ2-7, with D unresolved. The V end was cut by 6 bases, the J end by 4 bases, with 10 bases between. Germline CDR1 WSHSY, CDR2 SAAADI. The CDR3 contains 12 residues. The CDR3 loop is CASRQQIYEQYF. Here the CDR3 DNA reads TGCGCCAGCAGGCAACAGATTTACGAGCAGTACTTC.

The chain uses TRBV7-9 and TRBJ1-2; D uncertain. This CDR3 has 12 residues. The V and J ends lost 5 bases and 7 bases respectively, with 11 bases between them. Germline V lookup: CDR1 SEHNR, CDR2 FQNEAQ (reference sequence). CDR3 sequence (DNA): TGTGCCAGCAGCCACGGGGTTGGTGGCTACACCTTC. Its protein is CASSHGVGGYTF.

The chain uses TRBV11-2 and TRBJ2-3; D is possibly TRBD2 (6 bases). The CDR3 has 15 amino acids. Germline V CDR1 and CDR2: SGHAT, FQNNGV. Trimming left V 5 bases short and J 2 bases short, with 14 bases between. The CDR3 bases are TGTGCCAGCAGCCTACGGGCGGGAAACACAGATACGCAGTATTTT. This encodes CASSLRAGNTDTQYF. The full variable domain, with the rest looked up from reference TRBV11-2 and TRBJ2-3, is EAGVAQSPRYKIIEKRQSVAFWCNPISGHATLYWYQQILGQGPKLLIQFQNNGVVDDSQLPKDRFSAERLKGVDSTLKIQPAKLEDSAVYLCASSLRAGNTDTQYFGPGTRLTVL.

The chain uses TRBV29-1 and TRBJ1-3; 9 nucleotides agree with TRBD1. The germline gives CDR1 SQVTM, CDR2 ANQGSEA. The CDR3 extends over 15 amino acids. The V gene end was trimmed by 4 bases and the J gene end by 4 bases; junction bases not matched to a gene: 8. CDR3 loop: CSVGTGTGQGNTIYF. The CDR3 coding sequence is TGCAGCGTTGGGACAGGGACAGGGCAAGGAAACACCATATATTTT.

On this clonotype: Compared with germline, one end of the junction differs, possibly owing to a read error. The rearrangement links TRBV19 to TRBJ2-3; D might be TRBD1 (8 bases). This CDR3 spans 15 amino acids. The germline CDR1 and CDR2 sequences are LNHDA and SQIVND (reference sequence). CDR3 protein: CASASSGDGTGTQYF. The DNA of the CDR3 is TGTGCCTCCGCTTCTAGCGGAGACGGGACAGGTACGCAGTATTTT. The variable domain in full, with the rest retrieved from reference TRBV19 and TRBJ2-3, is DGGITQSPKYLFRKEGQNVTLSCEQNLNHDAMYWYRQDPGQGLRLIYYSQIVNDFQKGDIAEGYSVSREKKESFPLTVTSAQKNPTAFYLCASASSGDGTGTQYFGPGTRLTVL.

The chain has TRBV15 and TRBJ2-6; the match to TRBD2 covers 7 bases. The V gene's germline CDR1 is LNHNV and CDR2 YYDKDF (reference sequence). The V gene end was trimmed by 4 bases and the J gene end by 4 bases; junction bases not matched to a gene: 4. This CDR3 is 15 amino acids long. The CDR3 region has the DNA TGTGCCACCAGCACCGGGGGGAGAGGGGCCAACGTCCTGACTTTC. Residues: CATSTGGRGANVLTF.

As concerns this clonotype: This may stem from a read error, because a much larger clone lies one nucleotide away. This chain connects TRBV5-1 to TRBJ1-4; TRBD1 is a possible D gene (5 bases). CDR1 is SGHRS, CDR2 YFSETQ, per germline. V was clipped by 4 bases and J by 8 bases, with 18 bases between them. The CDR3 is made up of 15 amino acids. The CDR3, as DNA: TGCGCCAGCAGCAATCCGACAGTGGGCCAAGAAAAACTGTTTTTT. Translating it yields CASSNPTVGQEKLFF.

The chain employs TRBV19 and TRBJ1-1; no clear D. Germline CDR1 reads LNHDA; CDR2 reads SQIVND (reference sequence). The length of the CDR3 is 12 residues. Trimming cost V 4 bases and J 8 bases, with 11 bases left between them. The CDR3 is CASSTPWAEAFF. The CDR3 region has the DNA TGTGCCAGTAGTACCCCGTGGGCCGAAGCTTTCTTT.

CDR3 in amino acids: CASSQGASGVPPGYF. The CDR3 DNA follows: TGTGCCAGCAGCCAAGGAGCGAGCGGAGTTCCTCCGGGGTACTTC. J is TRBJ2-7 and V is TRBV25-1, with D possibly TRBD2 on 5 matching bases. Germline CDR1 MGHDK, CDR2 SYGVNS. The CDR3 is 15 residues long. V lost 6 bases to trimming and J lost 12 bases, with 27 bases between them.

This chain joins TRBV11-2 and TRBJ2-1, with TRBD1 as a possible D gene (6 bases). The CDR3 is made up of 15 amino acids. The germline gives CDR1 SGHAT, CDR2 FQNNGV. The V and J ends lost 0 bases and 8 bases respectively, with 14 bases between them. CDR3 nucleotides: TGTGCCAGCAGCTTAGATAGGGGGATCAGTGATGAGCAGTTCTTC. This sequence encodes CASSLDRGISDEQFF.

This chain links TRBV12-3 or TRBV12-4 with TRBJ1-5, with TRBD1 as a possible D gene (5 bases). The CDR3 runs to 15 residues. Trimming left V 5 bases short and J 3 bases short, with 14 bases between. CDR3 region: CASSPTVNINQPQHF. The DNA for the CDR3 is TGTGCCAGCAGTCCGACAGTAAACATCAATCAGCCCCAGCATTTT.

The chain links TRBV24-1 to TRBJ2-1; 9 nucleotides agree with TRBD2. Germline V gives CDR1 KGHDR, CDR2 SFDVKD. This CDR3 has 16 residues. With V trimmed by 5 bases and J by 4 bases, 8 bases remained unmatched. DNA of the CDR3: TGTGCCACCAGTGGCGGCCTAGCGGGGAGATACAATGAGCAGTTCTTC. Protein: CATSGGLAGRYNEQFF.

This clonotype was found a few times. The chain uses TRBV7-3 and TRBJ2-7; D call uncertain. Trimming took off 6 bases at V and 3 bases at J, with 6 bases between the two ends. CDR1 and CDR2 (germline): SGHTA, FQGTGA. The CDR3 is 11 amino acids. CDR3 nucleotides: TGTGCCAGCAGACATAACTACGAGCAGTACTTC. Its translation: CASRHNYEQYF.

This clonotype was seen ten or more times. The chain has TRBV7-7 and TRBJ2-3; D not resolved. Per the germline V gene, CDR1 is SSHAT and CDR2 is FNYEAQ (reference sequence). Trimming took 5 bases from V and 7 from J, leaving 10 bases between them. The CDR3 has 12 amino acids. The CDR3 DNA reads TGTGCCAGCAGCCCCGAAGGTCATACGCAGTATTTT. Translating it yields CASSPEGHTQYF.

This chain links TRBV11-2 with TRBJ2-7, with 10 positions matching TRBD2. CDR3 length: 16 amino acids. The germline V gene encodes CDR1 SGHAT and CDR2 FQNNGV. The V segment lost 6 bases and the J segment 2 bases; nucleotides outside the gene matches: 10. In DNA, the CDR3 is TGTGCCAGCAGTTTCTGGCTAGCGGGAGCCCCCTACGAGCAGTACTTC. Its translation is CASSFWLAGAPYEQYF.

This clonotype was seen many times. J is TRBJ2-7 and V is TRBV6-1, with 7 bases lining up with TRBD1. Trimming cost V 6 bases and J 4 bases; bases outside gene matches: 6. The CDR3 is made up of 13 amino acids. Germline loops: CDR1 MNHNS, CDR2 SASEGT. DNA of the CDR3: TGTGCCAGCAGGACCGCAGGGGGTTACGAGCAGTACTTC. Translation: CASRTAGGYEQYF.

This clonotype was recorded a few times. This rearrangement joins TRBV27 to TRBJ2-7; 8 bases line up with TRBD1. The CDR3 is 15 residues long. Losses at the gene ends were 2 bases for V and 2 bases for J; bases not matched to a gene: 5. Germline V lookup: CDR1 MNHEY, CDR2 SMNVEV (reference sequence). For the CDR3, the DNA is TGTGCCAGCAGTTTAAGAGGGACAGGCACCTACGAGCAGTACTTC. Amino acids: CASSLRGTGTYEQYF.

This clonotype occurred many times. The rearrangement joins TRBV5-8 to TRBJ1-1; weak D call: TRBD1 (6 bases). Germline CDR1 and CDR2: SGHTS and YDEGEE. This CDR3 spans 14 amino acids. The V end was cut by 6 bases, the J end by 5 bases, with 17 bases between. The CDR3 sequence: CASNFIQGRTEAFF. CDR3 in DNA: TGTGCCAGCAACTTTATCCAGGGGAGGACTGAAGCTTTCTTT.

The chain combines TRBV4-3 with TRBJ2-1, with unresolved D. Germline values: CDR1 LGHNA, CDR2 YSLEER. The CDR3 consists of 14 residues. The V end was cut by 0 bases, the J end by 6 bases, with 9 bases between. CDR3 bases: TGCGCCAGCAGCCAAGATCTCTCGTTCAATGAGCAGTTCTTC. Amino acids: CASSQDLSFNEQFF.

The chain has TRBV19 and TRBJ1-5; perhaps TRBD1 as D (5 bases). The germline gives CDR1 LNHDA, CDR2 SQIVND (reference sequence). Trimming removed 6 bases at V and 0 bases at J, with 18 bases between. The CDR3 sequence is 17 residues long. CDR3 bases: TGTGCCAGTAGAGAGGGGATAGGATGGGATAGCAATCAGCCCCAGCATTTT. Protein sequence: CASREGIGWDSNQPQHF.